This T cell receptor beta chain was sequenced in a study of identical twins. MiXCR was run by TCRdb on the 5' RACE reads, yielding one entry per CDR3 protein. This table holds over 200,000 distinct CDR3 sequences, under 8.5% found once. The CDR3 covers 15 residues. V dropped 4 bases and J dropped 7 bases, with 18 bases sitting between them. Germline V gives CDR1 SGHDT, CDR2 YYEEEE. Only a few counts were recorded for this clonotype. These data also formed part of another study, on T cells expressing NK-cell markers.

The clonotype originates from a woman under 30 in good health. The sample comprised CD8+ T cells sorted from blood. J is TRBJ2-1 and V is TRBV5-6; D not resolved. The CDR3 is CASSHLLQRANEQFF. CDR3 bases: TGTGCCAGCAGCCACCTCTTACAAAGAGCAAATGAGCAGTTCTTC. Based on the CDR3 plus reference TRBV5-6 and TRBJ2-1, the full variable domain is DAGVTQSPTHLIKTRGQQVTLRCSPKSGHDTVSWYQQALGQGPQFIFQYYEEEERQRGNFPDRFSGHQFPNYSSELNVNALLLGDSALYLCASSHLLQRANEQFFGPGTRLTVL.